These T cell receptor beta chains were read from a single sample in a study of T cells in Graves' hyperthyroidism and ophthalmopathy. TCRdb analysed the multiplex PCR reads with MiXCR anew, one entry per CDR3 protein. The sample yields about 500,000 distinct CDR3 sequences, roughly 16% seen once. The material sequenced was blood. Source of these receptors: a woman younger than 45 with Graves' ophthalmopathy. The CDR3 runs from the conserved cysteine through the conserved F or W. A D gene is named only where the DNA matches it firmly. Part of the rows lack a size; the others show once, few, many or a class for expanded clones.

j_gene: TRBJ2-7
d_gene: TRBD1
v_gene: TRBV11-3
abundance: .
CDR3aa: CASSLERQGSIYEQYF
CDR3nt: TGTGCCAGCAGCTTAGAAAGACAGGGAAGTATCTACGAGCAGTACTTC

j_gene: TRBJ2-1
d_gene: TRBD1
v_gene: TRBV29-1
abundance: once
CDR3aa: CSVKRFGTGNNGQFF
CDR3nt: TGCAGCGTTAAGAGGTTCGGGACAGGGAACAATGGGCAGTTCTTC

j_gene: TRBJ2-3
d_gene: TRBD2
v_gene: TRBV29-1
abundance: few
CDR3aa: CSVRTLAGAPDTQYF
CDR3nt: TGCAGCGTCCGAACACTAGCGGGAGCCCCAGATACGCAGTATTTT

j_gene: TRBJ2-3
d_gene: .
v_gene: TRBV20-1
abundance: many
CDR3aa: CSAHGPPDVADTQYF
CDR3nt: TGCAGTGCTCATGGACCCCCGGACGTAGCAGATACGCAGTATTTT

j_gene: TRBJ2-7
d_gene: .
v_gene: TRBV7-9
abundance: many
CDR3aa: CASSSVEVNEQYF
CDR3nt: TGTGCCAGCAGCTCAGTGGAGGTAAACGAGCAGTACTTC

j_gene: TRBJ2-5
d_gene: TRBD2
v_gene: TRBV2
abundance: many
CDR3aa: CASSEGTSGQETQYF
CDR3nt: TGTGCCAGCAGTGAGGGGACTAGCGGACAAGAGACCCAGTACTTC

j_gene: TRBJ2-7
d_gene: TRBD1
v_gene: TRBV20-1
abundance: many
CDR3aa: CSARDLLGTGSSYEQYF
CDR3nt: TGCAGTGCTAGAGACCTTCTCGGGACAGGGTCCTCCTACGAGCAGTACTTC

j_gene: TRBJ2-7
d_gene: .
v_gene: TRBV2
abundance: many
CDR3aa: CAAARRTSYEQYF
CDR3nt: TGTGCCGCCGCGAGGCGGACTTCCTACGAGCAGTACTTC

j_gene: TRBJ2-5
d_gene: TRBD2
v_gene: TRBV7-9
abundance: many
CDR3aa: CASSLSAGEETQYF
CDR3nt: TGTGCCAGCAGCTTATCGGCGGGGGAAGAGACCCAGTACTTC

j_gene: TRBJ1-1
d_gene: .
v_gene: TRBV5-5
abundance: .
CDR3aa: CASSLSPTSSEAFF
CDR3nt: TGTGCCAGCAGCTTGTCACCTACTTCCTCTGAAGCTTTCTTT

j_gene: TRBJ1-2
d_gene: .
v_gene: TRBV2
abundance: many
CDR3aa: CASSASGGNYGYTF
CDR3nt: TGTGCCAGCAGTGCATCCGGAGGGAACTATGGCTACACCTTC

j_gene: TRBJ1-3
d_gene: .
v_gene: TRBV2
abundance: few
CDR3aa: CASSELTTSGNTIYF
CDR3nt: TGTGCCAGCAGTGAGCTGACGACCTCTGGAAACACCATATATTTT

j_gene: TRBJ2-6
d_gene: .
v_gene: TRBV5-5
abundance: few
CDR3aa: CASSQFLSGANVLTF
CDR3nt: TGTGCCAGCAGTCAGTTCCTCTCTGGGGCCAACGTCCTGACTTTC

j_gene: TRBJ1-6
d_gene: .
v_gene: TRBV18
abundance: few
CDR3aa: CASSPDSVNSPLHF
CDR3nt: TGTGCCAGCTCCCCAGACAGCGTCAATTCACCCCTCCACTTT

j_gene: TRBJ2-7
d_gene: .
v_gene: TRBV5-1
abundance: many
CDR3aa: CASSLARGYDEQYF
CDR3nt: TGCGCCAGCAGCTTGGCCCGGGGGTATGACGAGCAGTACTTC

j_gene: TRBJ2-2
d_gene: .
v_gene: TRBV4-3
abundance: .
CDR3aa: CASSHPRGGYTGELFF
CDR3nt: TGCGCCAGCAGCCACCCCCGAGGGGGGTACACCGGGGAGCTGTTTTTT

j_gene: TRBJ2-1
d_gene: .
v_gene: TRBV6-6
abundance: many
CDR3aa: CASSYSSSSYNEQFF
CDR3nt: TGTGCCAGCAGTTACTCGAGCAGCTCCTACAATGAGCAGTTCTTC

j_gene: TRBJ2-3
d_gene: .
v_gene: TRBV9
abundance: few
CDR3aa: CASSVAPASTDTQYF
CDR3nt: TGTGCCAGCAGCGTAGCTCCAGCTAGCACAGATACGCAGTATTTT

j_gene: TRBJ1-4
d_gene: TRBD1
v_gene: TRBV28
abundance: many
CDR3aa: CASSFTKTGDHDEKLFF
CDR3nt: TGTGCCAGCAGTTTCACCAAGACAGGGGATCACGATGAAAAACTGTTTTTT

j_gene: TRBJ1-2
d_gene: .
v_gene: TRBV11-2
abundance: many
CDR3aa: CASSLRASNYGYTF
CDR3nt: TGTGCCAGCAGCTTAAGGGCCAGCAACTATGGCTACACCTTC

j_gene: TRBJ2-1
d_gene: TRBD1
v_gene: TRBV12-3/TRBV12-4
abundance: many
CDR3aa: CASRGTGGSYNEQFF
CDR3nt: TGTGCCAGCAGGGGGACAGGGGGCTCCTACAATGAGCAGTTCTTC

j_gene: TRBJ2-7
d_gene: .
v_gene: TRBV20-1
abundance: many
CDR3aa: CSAPSGALYEQYF
CDR3nt: TGCAGTGCCCCCAGCGGAGCACTCTACGAGCAGTACTTC

j_gene: TRBJ2-7
d_gene: TRBD2
v_gene: TRBV5-8
abundance: many
CDR3aa: CASSLPLAGKTYEQYF
CDR3nt: TGTGCCAGCAGCTTGCCGCTAGCGGGTAAAACCTACGAGCAGTACTTC

j_gene: TRBJ1-1
d_gene: TRBD1
v_gene: TRBV5-5
abundance: many
CDR3aa: CASSWTGGMNTEAFF
CDR3nt: TGTGCCAGCAGCTGGACAGGGGGTATGAACACTGAAGCTTTCTTT

j_gene: TRBJ2-1
d_gene: TRBD2
v_gene: TRBV7-9
abundance: many
CDR3aa: CASSQNGGGNEQFF
CDR3nt: TGTGCCAGCAGCCAAAATGGGGGGGGCAATGAGCAGTTCTTC

j_gene: TRBJ2-7
d_gene: .
v_gene: TRBV4-3
abundance: .
CDR3aa: CASSLLRTAADEQYF
CDR3nt: TGCGCCAGCAGCCTATTACGGACCGCCGCGGACGAGCAGTACTTC

j_gene: TRBJ1-1
d_gene: .
v_gene: TRBV28
abundance: many
CDR3aa: CASSSWAAFF
CDR3nt: TGTGCCAGCAGCTCCTGGGCGGCTTTCTTT

j_gene: TRBJ2-3
d_gene: TRBD2
v_gene: TRBV11-2
abundance: many
CDR3aa: CASSGTPGTSAVHSTDTQYF
CDR3nt: TGTGCCAGCAGCGGAACCCCCGGGACTAGCGCAGTGCATAGCACAGATACGCAGTATTTT

j_gene: TRBJ2-1
d_gene: .
v_gene: TRBV7-2
abundance: many
CDR3aa: CASSRPFGDEQFF
CDR3nt: TGTGCCAGCAGCCGACCCTTTGGGGATGAGCAGTTCTTC

j_gene: TRBJ1-1
d_gene: .
v_gene: TRBV7-2
abundance: many
CDR3aa: CASSLAVVGEAFF
CDR3nt: TGTGCCAGCAGCTTAGCGGTGGTAGGTGAAGCTTTCTTT

j_gene: TRBJ2-2
d_gene: .
v_gene: TRBV2
abundance: .
CDR3aa: CASLQGGTGELFF
CDR3nt: TGTGCCAGCCTCCAGGGCGGCACCGGGGAGCTGTTTTTT

j_gene: TRBJ2-7
d_gene: .
v_gene: TRBV30
abundance: .
CDR3aa: CAWGDRRSSYEQYF
CDR3nt: TGTGCCTGGGGAGACAGGAGGAGCTCCTACGAGCAGTACTTC

j_gene: TRBJ2-1
d_gene: .
v_gene: TRBV10-3
abundance: few
CDR3aa: CAIRLDSPHPEQFF
CDR3nt: TGTGCCATCAGGCTGGACTCCCCCCATCCTGAGCAGTTCTTC

j_gene: TRBJ1-1
d_gene: TRBD1
v_gene: TRBV20-1
abundance: many
CDR3aa: CSALKGQGDTEAFF
CDR3nt: TGCAGTGCTCTAAAGGGACAGGGAGACACTGAAGCTTTCTTT

j_gene: TRBJ2-1
d_gene: TRBD2
v_gene: TRBV12-5
abundance: many
CDR3aa: CASGIGTSGRDNEQFF
CDR3nt: TGTGCTAGTGGAATAGGGACTAGCGGGAGGGACAATGAGCAGTTCTTC

j_gene: TRBJ2-5
d_gene: TRBD2
v_gene: TRBV7-2
abundance: many
CDR3aa: CASSLPLAGAETQYF
CDR3nt: TGTGCCAGCAGCTTACCCCTAGCGGGAGCGGAGACCCAGTACTTC

j_gene: TRBJ2-1
d_gene: .
v_gene: TRBV19
abundance: .
CDR3aa: CASSITPLAYNEQFF
CDR3nt: TGTGCCAGTAGTATAACTCCTCTAGCCTACAATGAGCAGTTCTTC

j_gene: TRBJ1-1
d_gene: .
v_gene: TRBV27
abundance: many
CDR3aa: CASSLSPWQGEAAEAFF
CDR3nt: TGTGCCAGCAGTTTATCTCCGTGGCAGGGAGAAGCAGCTGAAGCTTTCTTT

j_gene: TRBJ2-1
d_gene: .
v_gene: TRBV19
abundance: .
CDR3aa: CASSMGGGNEQFF
CDR3nt: TGTGCCAGTAGTATGGGAGGCGGCAATGAGCAGTTCTTC

j_gene: TRBJ2-5
d_gene: .
v_gene: TRBV4-3
abundance: .
CDR3aa: CASSQKSLGRMETQYF
CDR3nt: TGCGCCAGCAGCCAGAAGAGTCTTGGCAGGATGGAGACCCAGTACTTC

j_gene: TRBJ2-5
d_gene: .
v_gene: TRBV10-3
abundance: .
CDR3aa: CASSRGSGETQYF
CDR3nt: TGTGCCAGCAGTCGCGGGTCAGGGGAGACCCAGTACTTC

j_gene: TRBJ2-1
d_gene: .
v_gene: TRBV5-1
abundance: few
CDR3aa: CASSLMGVLNNEQFF
CDR3nt: TGCGCCAGCAGCTTAATGGGGGTCCTCAACAATGAGCAGTTCTTC

j_gene: TRBJ1-5
d_gene: .
v_gene: TRBV27
abundance: few
CDR3aa: CASSSGGKGNQPQHF
CDR3nt: TGTGCCAGCAGTTCGGGGGGGAAAGGCAATCAGCCCCAGCATTTT

j_gene: TRBJ2-3
d_gene: .
v_gene: TRBV16
abundance: few
CDR3aa: CASSQSMAGPRDTQYF
CDR3nt: TGTGCCAGCAGCCAATCGATGGCAGGCCCGAGGGATACGCAGTATTTT

j_gene: TRBJ2-3
d_gene: TRBD2
v_gene: TRBV11-2
abundance: few
CDR3aa: CASSDPRTSSRADTQYF
CDR3nt: TGTGCCAGCAGCGACCCTCGGACTAGTTCTAGGGCAGATACGCAGTATTTT

j_gene: TRBJ1-1
d_gene: TRBD1
v_gene: TRBV20-1
abundance: .
CDR3aa: CSASGTGLNTEAFF
CDR3nt: TGCAGTGCTAGTGGGACAGGTCTGAACACTGAAGCTTTCTTT

j_gene: TRBJ2-1
d_gene: TRBD1
v_gene: TRBV28
abundance: many
CDR3aa: CASGDSSYNEQFF
CDR3nt: TGTGCCAGCGGGGACAGCTCCTACAATGAGCAGTTCTTC

j_gene: TRBJ2-1
d_gene: TRBD1
v_gene: TRBV19
abundance: few
CDR3aa: CASSIDGTGGNEQFF
CDR3nt: TGTGCCAGTAGTATAGATGGGACAGGGGGCAATGAGCAGTTCTTC

j_gene: TRBJ2-1
d_gene: .
v_gene: TRBV10-3
abundance: .
CDR3aa: CAVSGGGSYNEQFF
CDR3nt: TGTGCCGTGTCAGGGGGCGGGAGCTACAATGAGCAGTTCTTC

j_gene: TRBJ2-7
d_gene: .
v_gene: TRBV6-2/TRBV6-3
abundance: once
CDR3aa: CASSFLGFGGSHEQYF
CDR3nt: TGTGCCAGCAGTTTCCTCGGTTTTGGAGGGTCCCACGAGCAGTACTTC

j_gene: TRBJ1-2
d_gene: .
v_gene: TRBV6-2/TRBV6-3
abundance: few
CDR3aa: CASSHANYGYTF
CDR3nt: TGTGCCAGCAGTCATGCTAACTATGGCTACACCTTC

j_gene: TRBJ2-3
d_gene: TRBD2
v_gene: TRBV29-1
abundance: many
CDR3aa: CSVEDSNREEADTQYF
CDR3nt: TGCAGCGTTGAAGATTCTAACCGGGAGGAGGCAGATACGCAGTATTTT

j_gene: TRBJ2-5
d_gene: TRBD2
v_gene: TRBV20-1
abundance: .
CDR3aa: CSARWREGQETQYF
CDR3nt: TGCAGTGCTAGATGGCGGGAGGGACAAGAGACCCAGTACTTC

j_gene: TRBJ2-6
d_gene: .
v_gene: TRBV13
abundance: few
CDR3aa: CASSPPAGGTGANVLTF
CDR3nt: TGTGCCAGCAGCCCCCCGGCAGGCGGCACTGGGGCCAACGTCCTGACTTTC

j_gene: TRBJ2-3
d_gene: .
v_gene: TRBV11-2
abundance: many
CDR3aa: CASSRPGRGDDTQYF
CDR3nt: TGTGCCAGCAGCAGACCGGGACGGGGTGACGATACGCAGTATTTT